The rows below give T cell receptor beta chains drawn from one sample of a study of blood T cells in healthy people across ages. TCRdb re-called the 5' RACE reads with MiXCR, one entry per CDR3 protein. The sample shows around 1.1 million distinct CDR3 sequences, 35% to 40% of them seen only once. The sample comprised blood. The receptors here all came from a man aged 18-30 years in good health. Both conserved end residues are part of each CDR3. Fields, in order: clone size, J gene, CDR3 length, D gene, V gene, CDR3 protein, CDR3 DNA. A D gene is named only where the DNA matches it firmly. Some rows mark clone size as missing; the rest say once, few, many or name a class of expanded clone.

-	TRBJ1-1	14	-	TRBV20-1	CSARDRAATTEAFF	TGCAGTGCTAGAGATCGGGCGGCAACCACTGAAGCTTTCTTT
few	TRBJ2-1	16	TRBD1	TRBV5-6	CASSSPQGAEYNEQFF	TGTGCCAGCAGCTCGCCACAGGGGGCGGAGTACAATGAGCAGTTCTTC
-	TRBJ1-1	15	TRBD1	TRBV13	CASSLGEGAEVEAFF	TGTGCCAGCAGCTTAGGTGAGGGGGCAGAGGTTGAAGCTTTCTTT
-	TRBJ1-5	14	-	TRBV12-3/TRBV12-4	CASSSQGRNQPQHF	TGTGCCAGCAGTTCACAGGGAAGGAATCAGCCCCAGCATTTT
once	TRBJ1-1	15	-	TRBV6-5	CASSRLGGWNTEAFF	TGTGCCAGCAGTCGGTTGGGGGGCTGGAACACTGAAGCTTTCTTT
once	TRBJ2-3	12	-	TRBV12-3/TRBV12-4	CASLRVLDTQYF	TGTGCCAGTCTCAGGGTTTTAGATACGCAGTATTTT
once	TRBJ1-1	15	-	TRBV4-2	CASSQEAGSNTDAFF	TGTGCCAGCAGCCAAGAAGCAGGGTCGAACACTGATGCTTTCTTT
-	TRBJ1-2	16	-	TRBV7-8	CASSPARGGVSYGYTF	TGTGCCAGCAGCCCCGCGAGGGGAGGAGTATCTTATGGCTACACCTTC
-	TRBJ1-1	14	TRBD1	TRBV20-1	CSAAPGTGTTEAFF	TGCAGTGCTGCACCCGGGACAGGGACCACGGAAGCTTTCTTT
-	TRBJ2-2	13	-	TRBV7-3	CASSMGRAPELFF	TGTGCCAGCAGCATGGGCCGGGCTCCGGAGCTGTTTTTT
-	TRBJ1-5	13	-	TRBV20-1	CSASHGFRQPQHF	TGCAGTGCTAGCCACGGGTTCAGGCAGCCCCAGCATTTT
few	TRBJ2-7	15	-	TRBV4-3	CASSQVAQSSYEQYF	TGCGCCAGCAGCCAAGTGGCACAGAGCTCCTACGAGCAGTACTTC
-	TRBJ1-2	16	-	TRBV12-3/TRBV12-4	CASRPERASTVYGYTF	TGTGCCAGCAGACCGGAAAGGGCATCTACGGTCTATGGCTACACCTTC
-	TRBJ2-1	14	-	TRBV5-6	CASSLLGLNNEQFF	TGTGCCAGCAGCTTGCTTGGCCTAAACAATGAGCAGTTCTTC
few	TRBJ2-1	15	-	TRBV20-1	CSARNSRGDYNEQFF	TGCAGTGCTAGGAATAGCAGGGGAGACTACAATGAGCAGTTCTTC
-	TRBJ1-4	17	-	TRBV4-3	CASSQAGTTGFGEKLFF	TGCGCCAGCAGCCAAGCCGGGACCACAGGCTTTGGTGAAAAACTGTTTTTT
-	TRBJ1-1	16	TRBD1	TRBV7-9	CASSPPTGEINTGAFF	TGTGCCAGTAGCCCCCCGACAGGGGAAATCAACACTGGAGCTTTCTTT
-	TRBJ1-2	13	-	TRBV7-2	CASSRGPLFGYTF	TGTGCCAGCAGCCGGGGACCCCTATTTGGCTACACCTTC
-	TRBJ1-5	13	-	TRBV12-3/TRBV12-4	CASSLGEVQPQHF	TGTGCCAGCAGTTTGGGGGAGGTTCAGCCCCAGCATTTT
few	TRBJ1-1	15	TRBD1	TRBV7-8	CASSLDGTGFSEAFF	TGTGCCAGCAGCTTAGACGGGACAGGGTTCTCTGAAGCTTTCTTT
-	TRBJ2-5	13	-	TRBV20-1	CSARFPTYNEQYF	TGCAGTGCTAGATTCCCCACCTACAATGAGCAGTACTTC
-	TRBJ1-2	13	-	TRBV6-4	CASSDSPGFGYTF	TGTGCCAGCAGTGACTCGCCAGGTTTTGGCTACACCTTC
-	TRBJ2-1	16	-	TRBV5-4	CASSLFSGSSYNEQFF	TGTGCCAGCAGCTTGTTCTCGGGGAGCTCCTACAATGAGCAGTTCTTC
-	TRBJ2-5	13	TRBD2	TRBV29-1	CSVGTRVQETQYF	TGCAGCGTAGGGACTAGAGTTCAAGAGACCCAGTACTTC
-	TRBJ1-5	16	-	TRBV7-8	CASSLGAWDGNQPQHF	TGTGCCAGCAGCTTAGGAGCGTGGGACGGGAATCAGCCCCAGCATTTT
-	TRBJ2-3	15	-	TRBV9	CASSVGRELTDTQYF	TGTGCCAGCAGCGTAGGCCGAGAGCTCACAGATACGCAGTATTTT
-	TRBJ2-1	18	TRBD1	TRBV18	CASSPPIWVQGDGNEQFF	TGTGCCAGCTCACCACCGATCTGGGTACAGGGGGACGGGAATGAGCAGTTCTTC
-	TRBJ2-3	15	-	TRBV12-3/TRBV12-4	CASRNYRRGTDTQYF	TGTGCCAGCAGAAATTATCGAAGGGGGACAGATACGCAGTATTTT
-	TRBJ2-1	16	TRBD1	TRBV20-1	CSARDGRTGDRNEQFF	TGCAGTGCTAGAGACGGACGGACAGGGGATAGGAATGAGCAGTTCTTC